Listed below are T cell receptor beta chains from one sample, sequenced in a study of cytomegalovirus exposure and HLA in healthy donors. The table came from immunoSEQ multiplex PCR; TCRdb's copy has only in-frame clones and leaves some out. The sample consists of 130,000 to 150,000 clones, roughly 79% of them appearing once. Sample: PBMCs. All receptors come from a woman aged 40 to 55 in good health and CMV-seropositive. CDR3s include the opening cysteine and the closing phenylalanine or tryptophan. D genes are given only for firm matches. Size values are once, few and many counts, or a class for expanded clones, and some rows have none.

v_call	d_call	clone_size	j_call	cdr3_nt	cdr3_aa
TRBV6-6	.	.	TRBJ1-6	TGTGCCAGCAGTTATACAGTAGAATCACCCCTCCACTTT	CASSYTVESPLHF
TRBV6-6	.	.	TRBJ2-7	TGTGCCAGCAGTACAACAGCATCCTACGAGCAGTACTTC	CASSTTASYEQYF
TRBV18	TRBD1	once	TRBJ1-2	TGTGCCAGCTCACCCTCGCACACAGGGGGCGCGTATGGCTACACCTTC	CASSPSHTGGAYGYTF
TRBV6-5	TRBD1	.	TRBJ2-3	TGTGCCAGCATGATCAGAGGGGGCTTCACAGATACGCAGTATTTT	CASMIRGGFTDTQYF
TRBV2	.	.	TRBJ2-1	TGTGCCACCAAGACCCAGGGGAGCTCCTACAATGAGCAGTTCTTC	CATKTQGSSYNEQFF
TRBV7-6	TRBD1	.	TRBJ2-3	TGTGCCAGCAGCCAAAATCCGGGACAGGGCTGGGATACGCAGTATTTT	CASSQNPGQGWDTQYF
TRBV19	.	.	TRBJ2-7	TGTGCCAGTAGACGGTCTGACTCCTACGAGCAGTACTTC	CASRRSDSYEQYF
TRBV9	.	.	TRBJ2-3	TGTGCCAGCAGCCGGGCGGGGCGGCAAGGAGATACGCAGTATTTT	CASSRAGRQGDTQYF
TRBV25-1	TRBD1	.	TRBJ1-1	TGTGCCAGCAGTCCACGGACAGGGGGAACGACTGAAGCTTTCTTT	CASSPRTGGTTEAFF
TRBV13	.	.	TRBJ2-1	TGTGCCAGCAGCTCTACGGGGGTTGAGCAGTTCTTC	CASSSTGVEQFF
TRBV2	.	.	TRBJ2-7	TGTGCCAGCAGTGCCTACAAGGACAGCTGGGGGAGGGCCGAGCAGTACTTC	CASSAYKDSWGRAEQYF
TRBV5-1	TRBD2	once	TRBJ2-7	TGCGCCAGCAGCTTGGGAAGCGGGGGGGGTATCGACGAGCAGTACTTC	CASSLGSGGGIDEQYF
TRBV28	.	.	TRBJ1-1	TGTGCCAGCGCCCCCCAGGCTGAAGCTTTCTTT	CASAPQAEAFF
TRBV6-5	TRBD2	.	TRBJ2-3	TGTGCCAGCAGTCGGACTAGGATGGGAGATACGCAGTATTTT	CASSRTRMGDTQYF
TRBV11-1	.	.	TRBJ2-7	TGTGCCAGCAGCCTCGCCACGACCGGGAGCTCCTACGAGCAGTACTTC	CASSLATTGSSYEQYF
TRBV4-2	.	once	TRBJ2-7	TGTGCCAGCAGCCAAGATTCACAGAGATACGAGCAGTACTTC	CASSQDSQRYEQYF
TRBV7-6	.	few	TRBJ1-1	TGTGCCAGCAGCGCTGACTGGAACACTGAAGCTTTCTTT	CASSADWNTEAFF
TRBV5-1	TRBD2	once	TRBJ2-3	TGCGCCAGCAGCTTGGGACTAGCGTCCTTCTCAGATACGCAGTATTTT	CASSLGLASFSDTQYF
TRBV25-1	TRBD2	.	TRBJ2-4	TGTGCCAGCAGCGGGGGGAGCGCCGATAATCTAGCCAAAAACATTCAGTACTTC	CASSGGSADNLAKNIQYF
TRBV6-5	TRBD2	.	TRBJ2-3	TGTGCCAGCAGTTACCGGGGACTATCCACAGATACGCAGTATTTT	CASSYRGLSTDTQYF
TRBV28	TRBD1	.	TRBJ1-1	TGTGCCAGCAGTTCTCGTGGAGGGGGCTTATACACTGAAGCTTTCTTT	CASSSRGGGLYTEAFF
TRBV7-7	TRBD2	few	TRBJ2-2	TGTGCCAGCAGCCCTCTAGTTAGCGGGGCCGGGGAGCTGTTTTTT	CASSPLVSGAGELFF
TRBV27	.	once	TRBJ2-3	TGTGCCAGCGGGGCCCCGGCGTCTGATACGCAGTATTTT	CASGAPASDTQYF
TRBV5-1	.	.	TRBJ2-2	TGCGCCAGCAGCTTGGTGCTAGGTAGCCCCGGGGAGCTGTTTTTT	CASSLVLGSPGELFF
TRBV7-9	.	once	TRBJ2-5	TGTGCCAGCAGCAAACCCCAGGGGAACGGAGAGACCCAGTACTTC	CASSKPQGNGETQYF
TRBV2	.	.	TRBJ1-1	TGTGCCAGCCTTCCGCGGGGAGCAAATGAAGCTTTCTTT	CASLPRGANEAFF
TRBV25-1	TRBD1	.	TRBJ1-2	TGTGCCAGCAATGTGGGACAGGGAAACTATGGCTACACCTTC	CASNVGQGNYGYTF
TRBV10-2	.	.	TRBJ1-2	TGCGCCAGCAGTGGTCTGGAGGGGTTGTATGGCTACACCTTC	CASSGLEGLYGYTF
TRBV7-9	.	.	TRBJ2-3	TGTTCCAGCAGCCAACAGAGCTATACGCAGTATTTT	CSSSQQSYTQYF
TRBV11-2	.	.	TRBJ2-2	TGTGCCAGCAGCTTTATAGGAGGCGACACCGGGGAGCTGTTTTTT	CASSFIGGDTGELFF
TRBV5-4	TRBD1	.	TRBJ1-2	TGTGCCAGCAGCCCCGGGACAGGGAACTATGGCTACACCTTC	CASSPGTGNYGYTF
TRBV6-6	.	.	TRBJ2-2	TGTGCCAGCAGTTACTCGCCCGTAGGGGCCGGGGAGCTGTTTTTT	CASSYSPVGAGELFF
TRBV10-3	TRBD1	.	TRBJ2-7	TGTGCCATCAGTCCGGGACAGGGAAACTACGAGCAGTACTTC	CAISPGQGNYEQYF
TRBV5-1	TRBD1	.	TRBJ2-2	TGCGCCAGCGTCCCCGGGACAGGGAGCACCGGGGAGCTGTTTTTT	CASVPGTGSTGELFF
TRBV5-1	.	.	TRBJ2-7	TGCGCCAGCAGCCCGACTAGTGCAAGCTACGAGCAGTACTTC	CASSPTSASYEQYF
TRBV27	.	.	TRBJ1-6	TGTGCCAGCAGTTTATGGGGGGGCTCCTATAATTCACCCCTCCACTTT	CASSLWGGSYNSPLHF
TRBV5-1	.	.	TRBJ1-2	TGCGCCAGCAGCTTGGGGGACATCGACGGAAATGGCTACACCTTC	CASSLGDIDGNGYTF